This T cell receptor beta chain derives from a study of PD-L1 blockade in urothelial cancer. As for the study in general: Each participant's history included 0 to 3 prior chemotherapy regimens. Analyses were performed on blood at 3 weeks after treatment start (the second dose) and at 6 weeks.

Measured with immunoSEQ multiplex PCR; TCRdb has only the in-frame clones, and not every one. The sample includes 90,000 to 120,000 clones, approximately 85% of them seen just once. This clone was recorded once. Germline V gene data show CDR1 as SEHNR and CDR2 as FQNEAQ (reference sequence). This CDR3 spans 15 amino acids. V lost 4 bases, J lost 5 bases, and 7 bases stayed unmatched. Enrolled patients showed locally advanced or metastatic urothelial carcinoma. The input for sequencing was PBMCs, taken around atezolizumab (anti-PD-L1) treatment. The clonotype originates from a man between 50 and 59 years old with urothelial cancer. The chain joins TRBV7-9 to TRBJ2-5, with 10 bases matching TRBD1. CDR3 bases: TGTGCCAGCAGCTCCCTCGACAGGGGGCTCGAGACCCAGTACTTC. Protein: CASSSLDRGLETQYF.